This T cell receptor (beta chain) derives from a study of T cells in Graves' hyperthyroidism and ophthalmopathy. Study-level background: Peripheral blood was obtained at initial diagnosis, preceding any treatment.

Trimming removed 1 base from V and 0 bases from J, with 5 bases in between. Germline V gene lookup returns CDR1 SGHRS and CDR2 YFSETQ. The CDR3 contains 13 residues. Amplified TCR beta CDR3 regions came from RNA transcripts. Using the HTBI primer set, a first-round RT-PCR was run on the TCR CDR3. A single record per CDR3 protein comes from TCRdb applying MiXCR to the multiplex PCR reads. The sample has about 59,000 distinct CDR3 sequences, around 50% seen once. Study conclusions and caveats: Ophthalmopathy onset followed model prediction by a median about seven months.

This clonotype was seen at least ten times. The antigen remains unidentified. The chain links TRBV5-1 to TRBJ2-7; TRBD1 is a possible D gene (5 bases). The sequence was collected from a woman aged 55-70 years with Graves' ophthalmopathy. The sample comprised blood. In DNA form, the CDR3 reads TGCGCCAGCAGCTTGACAGGCTCCTACGAGCAGTACTTC. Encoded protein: CASSLTGSYEQYF.